This record concerns one T cell receptor beta chain sequence. This clonotype was observed a few times. Which antigen it targets is not known. One base away there is no much larger clone; base qualities are not given. Based on the germline V gene, the CDR1 and CDR2 sequences are ENHRY and SYGVKD. The CDR3 contains 14 residues, cysteine and phenylalanine counted. The sequence is cut down to CDR3 DNA, 42 bases in frame from base 1. Trimming at the junction amounts to 6 bases on V and 1 base on J, and the germline ends lie 10 bases apart. Libraries were constructed by 5' RACE. Sequencing was carried out with an Illumina HiSeq 2500. A second PCR of roughly 7 to 11 cycles was run with a J-beta primer mix and a sample-barcoded 5' primer. A template-switch 5' adaptor carrying 12 random nucleotides introduced a unique molecular identifier onto each TCR beta cDNA molecule. Each sample yielded at least 2.5 million CDR3-containing paired-end reads. First-strand cDNA was synthesized from all RNA with the Mint cDNA synthesis kit, primed by a TRBC-specific oligonucleotide. All cDNA was treated with uracil-DNA glycosylase and then went through a first 18-cycle PCR with the universal primers M1SS and BC2_uni_R. Per the original workflow: For normalization, 1 million high-quality reads were randomly selected from each sample, with every read carrying a distinct molecular identifier. Instead of being binned into consensus sequences, reads that shared molecular identifiers were thrown out. MiTCR, run with a Q25 quality threshold and the strictest error-elimination algorithm, handled CDR3 identification, clonotype clustering and error correction. A nonparametric unseen species model with Euler transformation was used to estimate a lower bound on total TCR beta diversity. TCRdb handled the public reads itself, with Q25 trimming in fastp and clone calling in MiXCR, and kept productive beta chains. Identical CDR3 protein sequences are pooled into one entry, listed with their most common genes and DNA. The V and J calls here are based on TCRdb, not the publication. Present in this sample are about 1 million distinct CDR3 sequences, around 27% of which were seen just once. The ten largest clones add up to approximately 0.75% of the sample.

This sample stems from a study of blood T cells in healthy people across ages (dated by TCRdb to 2013 to 2016). Concerning the study at large: Template switching captured roughly one uniquely barcoded TCR beta cDNA molecule per two T cells in model experiments. The study measured age-related changes in TCR beta repertoire diversity using deep sequencing normalized with unique cDNA molecular identifiers. For two donors (one aged 18 to 29 and one aged 80 or older), the study analyzed two additional independent replicas of 1 million unique cDNA reads from the same blood draw. The donors were split into four age groups: young (average 16 years), middle-aged (around 40), aged (roughly 65) and long-lived (roughly 86). Summary of the overall study and its limitations: Since profiling was done on bulk unsorted PBMCs, naive and antigen-experienced compartments could not be conclusively compared. Compared with the aged group, more naive CD4+ T cells, fewer expanded clones and increased TCR diversity were shown by the long-lived group, suggesting age selection. Total diversity estimates from one million sequenced T cells were considered lower bounds and underestimates. Donor CMV infection status was unknown, potentially confounding age-related changes in expanded clonotypes. Observed TCR beta diversity per million T cells fell roughly linearly with age, and a significant reduction was already apparent by age roughly 40. The percentage of naive T cells measured by flow cytometry correlated strongly with observed TCR beta diversity.

Systemically healthy Caucasian individuals from Russia, some 38 in total and aged roughly 6 to 100 years, were included as donors. Around 10 milliliters of peripheral blood were drawn from each donor into EDTA-treated Vacutainer tubes. Ficoll-Paque density-gradient centrifugation was used to isolate PBMCs, with at least 6.5 million per sample. Trizol reagent was used to extract total RNA from the PBMCs, yielding at least 5.5 micrograms per sample. For every donor, an aliquot of PBMCs went through flow cytometry to measure the percentages of naive CD45RAhigh/CD27high T cells. In addition, the sample was reused for a study of T cells of mothers and their children. As noted in the second study: Donors were nine systemically healthy Caucasian individuals: three mothers and their six children. cDNA synthesis consumed the entire amount of extracted RNA, loaded at approximately 1.4 ug RNA in each 15 ul reaction. In the second PCR, the M1S primer added sample barcodes and 2-4 random nucleotides. Over 8.5 million TCR beta CDR3 reads were obtained for each mother, and 2.5 million to 3.5 million reads were obtained for each child. TCR recombination output is similarly shaped by thymic selection in related and unrelated pairs, with a minor effect exerted by inherited differences. Related mother-child pairs always showed normalized repertoire overlap that was slightly higher than in unrelated mother-child pairs, though the difference was never significant. Persistent microchimeric T cell clones were not detected, at a sensitivity of around 95 clones per million clonotypes. In the study, deep NGS was used to compare the TCR beta repertoires of mothers and children, and features distinguishing related mother-child pairs from unrelated individuals were sought. On average, the children were about 12 +/- 4 years old, while the mothers were roughly 36 +/- 4 years old. After adapter ligation was performed with NEBNext reagents, the libraries were sequenced on an Illumina HiSeq 2000 with 100+100 nt paired-end reads. To prevent cross-contamination, the mother and child libraries were prepared a month apart and were sequenced in separate runs. For each donor, somewhere between roughly 450,000 and 2,200,000 distinct TCR beta clonotypes were identified. Naive TCR beta clonotypes were estimated from low-frequency clonotypes matched to each donor's FACS-determined naive share, without sorting.

Material for sequencing was blood. Here the chain combines TRBV10-3 and TRBJ2-1, and possibly TRBD2, on 5 matching bases. The receptor was isolated from a girl aged 2 to 9 in good health. The CDR3 reads CAISGDGSYNEQFF. The nucleotide sequence reads as follows: TGTGCCATCAGCGGGGATGGGTCCTACAATGAGCAGTTCTTC.